This entry describes one T cell receptor (beta chain). Its antigen is as yet unknown. Scientists ran DNA taken from cultured CD4+ T cells through the Oncomine TCR Beta short-read assay for sequencing. TCRdb re-called the PCR reads through MiXCR, storing one row per CDR3 protein. The data hold 9,500 to 15,000 distinct CDR3 sequences, with around 30% observed a single time. This entry belongs to a study of vaccination and CD4 T cells after COVID-19. Turning to the study itself: The authors used overlapping spike peptides from SARS-CoV-2, HCoV-NL63, HCoV-OC43 and HCoV-229E to stimulate cells. Control wells got either CEFX epitopes, HIV-1 Nef peptides, or no peptide at all.

Treatment in this sample: approximately nine-day PBMC culture with coronavirus spike peptide pools or control peptides (ViraFEST assay). After about 11 days of culture, CD4+ T cells were negatively selected. Germline V gives CDR1 SGHVS, CDR2 FNYEAQ. V lost 5 bases and J lost 6, with 17 bases in between. CDR3 length equals 14 residues. The sequence was collected from a human donor with COVID-19. The genes are TRBV7-6 and TRBJ2-7; perhaps TRBD2 as D (5 bases). The sequencing input was cultured CD4+ T cells from blood. For the CDR3, the DNA is TGTGCCAGCAGCCCCGCGCTAGGAGGAGGCGAGCAGTACTTC. Translated, it gives CASSPALGGGEQYF.